The 13 T cell receptor beta chains in this list originate from one sample, sequenced in a study of blood T cell repertoires in COVID-19. Using immunoSEQ multiplex PCR, the repertoire was profiled, and TCRdb retains in-frame clones only, with some absent. The sample shows roughly 380,000 clones, 70% to 90% of them seen only once. The sequenced material came from PBMCs or T cells enriched from blood (not recorded which). The source is a man aged 25-40 years who had recovered from COVID-19.

The gene calls are TRBV18 and TRBJ2-2; TRBD1 agrees at 8 bases. The CDR3 is 16 amino acids. J was trimmed by 1 base and V by 2 bases; bases with no gene match: 3. The germline V gene has CDR1 KGHSH and CDR2 LQKENI. DNA of the CDR3: TGTGCCAGCTCACCAATGGGACAGGAGAACACCGGGGAGCTGTTTTTT. Amino acid sequence: CASSPMGQENTGELFF.

V gene TRBV6-5 combines with J gene TRBJ1-3, with unresolved D. The CDR3 runs 11 residues. Germline V gene lookup returns CDR1 MNHEY and CDR2 SVGAGI. CDR3 loop: CGTFSGNTIYF. The CDR3 nucleotides read TGTGGGACTTTCTCTGGAAACACCATATATTTT.

As for this clone: Different DNA sequences within this sample yield the same CDR3. The chain's CDR3 is CASSAQGNYGYTF. CDR3 in DNA: TGTGCCAGCAGCGCACAGGGAAACTATGGCTACACCTTC. The V call is TRBV11-2, the J call TRBJ1-2, with a weak D call TRBD1 (6 bases). Looked up from germline, CDR1 is SGHAT and CDR2 is FQNNGV. This CDR3 region has 13 residues. V gave up 5 bases and J gave up 2 bases, with 9 bases separating them.

This clone was counted a single time. The genes are TRBV4-3 and TRBJ2-5; tentative D call: TRBD1 (6 bases). Per the germline V gene, CDR1 is LGHNA and CDR2 is YSLEER. V lost 3 bases to trimming and J lost 0 bases, with 11 bases between them. The CDR3 totals 15 residues. CDR3 in amino acids: CASSHFYRDQETQYF. The CDR3 DNA reads as TGCGCCAGCAGCCATTTCTACAGGGACCAAGAGACCCAGTACTTC.

V and J are TRBV2 and TRBJ1-1; TRBD1 matches at 10 bases. CDR3 length equals 13 residues. With 6 bases clipped from V and 5 bases from J, the junction kept 3 bases outside the gene matches. Germline V lookup: CDR1 SNHLY, CDR2 FYNNEI. The CDR3 here is CASSPDRGTEAFF. In DNA form, the CDR3 reads TGTGCCAGCAGCCCGGACAGGGGGACTGAAGCTTTCTTT. The variable domain in full, completed from reference TRBV2 and TRBJ1-1, reads EPEVTQTPSHQVTQMGQEVILRCVPISNHLYFYWYRQILGQKVEFLVSFYNNEISEKSEIFDDQFSVERPDGSNFTLKIRSTKLEDSAMYFCASSPDRGTEAFFGQGTRLTVV.

The rearrangement joins TRBV19 to TRBJ2-1; D may be TRBD2 (6 bases). V lost 7 bases, J lost 8 bases, and 27 bases lay in between. The CDR3 extends over 17 amino acids. Germline lookup yields CDR1 LNHDA and CDR2 SQIVND (reference sequence). The CDR3: CASTPPPGDSFKHEQFF. The CDR3 nucleotides read TGTGCCAGTACCCCACCTCCGGGGGATTCGTTTAAGCATGAGCAGTTCTTC.

The chain employs TRBV16 and TRBJ2-2; maybe TRBD1 (5 bases). Germline CDR1 and CDR2: KGHSY and FQNENV. V lost 2 bases and J lost 3, with 13 bases in between. The CDR3 totals 16 residues. CDR3 region: CASSQREDTYTGELFF. As DNA, the CDR3 is TGTGCCAGCAGCCAAAGAGAGGACACTTACACCGGGGAGCTGTTTTTT. Drawing the rest from reference TRBV16 and TRBJ2-2, the complete variable domain is GEEVAQTPKHLVRGEGQKAKLYCAPIKGHSYVFWYQQVLKNEFKFLISFQNENVFDETGMPKERFSAKCLPNSPCSLEIQATKLEDSAVYFCASSQREDTYTGELFFGEGSRLTVL.

The rearrangement links TRBV3-1 (or the pseudogene TRBV3-2) to TRBJ1-2, with D unresolved. This CDR3 contains 12 residues. Germline CDR1 reads LGHDT; CDR2 reads YNNKEL (reference sequence). Trimming took 0 bases from V and 8 from J, leaving 7 bases between them. The CDR3 sequence: CASSQDRRGYTF. The DNA for the CDR3 is TGTGCCAGCAGCCAAGATCGTCGGGGCTACACCTTC.

This clone was detected only a few times. The V gene is TRBV7-9, the J gene TRBJ1-3, with a possible D match to TRBD1 (5 bases). Per germline, CDR1 SEHNR and CDR2 FQNEAQ (reference sequence). There are 16 residues in the CDR3. V was pared by 5 bases and J by 4 bases, with 18 bases between. The CDR3 DNA follows: TGTGCCAGCAGCCCAGCCAGGGATTGGGCAGGAAACACCATATATTTT. Amino acid sequence: CASSPARDWAGNTIYF.

The CDR3 DNA follows: TGTGCCAGCAGCCCGCGCCCCGAGGCCTATGGCTACACCTTC. Translated, it gives CASSPRPEAYGYTF. The V gene is TRBV5-6, the J gene TRBJ1-2, with D unresolved. Trimming cost V 4 bases and J 4 bases, with 14 bases left between them. Germline CDR1 reads SGHDT; CDR2 reads YYEEEE. The CDR3 length is 14 residues.

Of note for this clone: The same CDR3 also results from other DNA sequences found in this sample. V is TRBV7-9 and J is TRBJ1-2; 9 bases match TRBD1. The trim removed 0 bases at V and 1 base at J, leaving 0 bases unmatched. Germline V gene sequence: CDR1 SEHNR, CDR2 FQNEAQ (reference sequence). The CDR3 spans 15 residues. CDR3 coding DNA: TGTGCCAGCAGCTTAGCGGGACAGGGTAACTATGGCTACACCTTC. This gives the protein CASSLAGQGNYGYTF.

The gene calls are TRBV7-9 and TRBJ1-5, with D perhaps TRBD1 (6 bases). In germline, CDR1 is SEHNR, CDR2 FQNEAQ (reference sequence). The CDR3 extends over 16 amino acids. Deletions cut 1 base from V and 4 bases from J, with 14 bases between. CDR3: CASSLGRDKNNQPQHF. CDR3 in DNA: TGTGCCAGCAGCTTAGGACGGGACAAGAATAATCAGCCCCAGCATTTT.

This chain joins TRBV19 and TRBJ1-5, with 9 bases aligning to TRBD1. Unmatched junction bases numbered 13, after V lost 6 bases and J lost 7 bases. The V gene's germline CDR1 is LNHDA and CDR2 SQIVND (reference sequence). The CDR3 spans 16 residues. CDR3 nucleotide sequence: TGTGCCAGTAGATCCGGGGTCGGGACAGGGTGGCAGCCCCAGCATTTT. Protein sequence: CASRSGVGTGWQPQHF.